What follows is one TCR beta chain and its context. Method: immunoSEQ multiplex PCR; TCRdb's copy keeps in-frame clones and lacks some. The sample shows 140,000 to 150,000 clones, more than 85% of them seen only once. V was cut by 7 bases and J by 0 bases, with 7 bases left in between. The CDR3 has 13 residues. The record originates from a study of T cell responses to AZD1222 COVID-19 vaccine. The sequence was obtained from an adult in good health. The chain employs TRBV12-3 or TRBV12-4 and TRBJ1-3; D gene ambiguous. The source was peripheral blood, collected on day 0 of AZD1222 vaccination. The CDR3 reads CASNILSGNTIYF. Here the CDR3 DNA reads TGTGCCAGCAATATTCTCTCTGGAAACACCATATATTTT.